This T cell receptor beta chain was identified in a study of cytomegalovirus exposure and HLA in healthy donors. Turning to the study itself: The approximately 670 first-cohort repertoires and the approximately 130 validation repertoires shared the same platform, a later analysis reported. Study-level points and caveats: According to the study, roughly 160 TCR beta chains were cytomegalovirus-associated.

Clones were sequenced by immunoSEQ multiplex PCR, and TCRdb holds only the in-frame ones, with some missing. The data contain about 160,000 clones, approximately 86% of them singletons. A note on this clone: Its antigen is still unknown.

This CDR3 contains 11 residues. Trimming removed 7 bases from V and 10 bases from J, with 13 bases in between. Per germline, CDR1 SGHTA and CDR2 FQGNSA. The sequencing sample was made of PBMCs. The receptor's source is a young woman in good health and CMV-seronegative. The chain joins TRBV7-2 to TRBJ1-1; D uncertain. The CDR3 sequence: CASTRELGAFF. In DNA form, the CDR3 reads TGTGCCAGCACCCGGGAACTTGGAGCTTTCTTT. Full variable domain (rest looked up from reference TRBV7-2 and TRBJ1-1): GAGVSQSPSNKVTEKGKDVELRCDPISGHTALYWYRQSLGQGLEFLIYFQGNSAPDKSGLPSDRFSAERTGGSVSTLTIQRTQQEDSAVYLCASTRELGAFFGQGTRLTVV.